The table lists the clone carrying this T cell receptor beta chain with a few counts. Its antigen is still unknown. Trimming cost V 0 bases and J 7 bases, with 16 bases left between them. The CDR3 extends over 15 amino acids. CDR1 and CDR2 from the germline V gene are SGDLS and YYNGEE. Constant-segment primers were used for 5'RACE, and the resulting TCR alpha and TCR beta cDNA libraries carried sample barcodes and UMIs. TCRdb re-derived calls from the 5' RACE reads in MiXCR, one entry per CDR3 protein. Here the sample spans approximately 390,000 distinct CDR3 sequences, about 17% being singletons. The sample comes from a study of T-cell memory formation after mild COVID-19. Study observations and caveats: Clones that contracted from day 15 to 85 had balanced CD4/CD8; later expanders were CD4+ biased.

Material: PBMCs or a T cell subset sorted from them (not recorded which). The origin of this receptor is a man aged 18 to 29 who had mild COVID-19 (a few samples of this study predate the infection). Cell type and time point are not known. The chain has TRBV9 and TRBJ1-2; the D is unclear. The CDR3 bases are TGTGCCAGCAGCGTAGCTCCTGGCAGCCCCCTTGGCTACACCTTC. It specifies CASSVAPGSPLGYTF.